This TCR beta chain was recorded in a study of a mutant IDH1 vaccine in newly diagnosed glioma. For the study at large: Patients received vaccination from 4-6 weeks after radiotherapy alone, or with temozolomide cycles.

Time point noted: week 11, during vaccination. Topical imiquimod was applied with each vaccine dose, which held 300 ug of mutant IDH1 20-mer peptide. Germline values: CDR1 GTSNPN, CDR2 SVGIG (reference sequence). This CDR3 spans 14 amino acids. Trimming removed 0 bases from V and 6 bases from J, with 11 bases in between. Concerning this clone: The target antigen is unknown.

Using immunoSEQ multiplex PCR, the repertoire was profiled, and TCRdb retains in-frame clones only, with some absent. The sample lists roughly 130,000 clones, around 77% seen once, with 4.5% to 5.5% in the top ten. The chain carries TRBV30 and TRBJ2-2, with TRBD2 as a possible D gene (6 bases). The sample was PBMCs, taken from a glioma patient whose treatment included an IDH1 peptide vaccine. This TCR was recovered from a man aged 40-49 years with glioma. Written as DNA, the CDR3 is TGTGCCTGGAGTGTTCGACGGAGGGCCGGGGAGCTGTTTTTT. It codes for CAWSVRRRAGELFF.